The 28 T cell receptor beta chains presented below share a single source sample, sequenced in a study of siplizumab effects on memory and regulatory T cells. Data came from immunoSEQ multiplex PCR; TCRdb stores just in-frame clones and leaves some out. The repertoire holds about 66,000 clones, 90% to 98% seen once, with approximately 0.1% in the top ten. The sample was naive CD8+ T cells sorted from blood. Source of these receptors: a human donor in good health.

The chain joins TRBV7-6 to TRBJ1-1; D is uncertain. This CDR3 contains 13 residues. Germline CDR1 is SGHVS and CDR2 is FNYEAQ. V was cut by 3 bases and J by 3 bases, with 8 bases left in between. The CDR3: CASSFGVDTEAFF. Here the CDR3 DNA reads TGTGCCAGCAGCTTTGGGGTCGACACTGAAGCTTTCTTT.

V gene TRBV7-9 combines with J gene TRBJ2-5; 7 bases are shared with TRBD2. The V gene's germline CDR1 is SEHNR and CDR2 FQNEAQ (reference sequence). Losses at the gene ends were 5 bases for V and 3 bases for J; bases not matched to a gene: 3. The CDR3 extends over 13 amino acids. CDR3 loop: CASSPGLEETQYF. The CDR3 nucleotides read TGTGCCAGCAGCCCCGGACTAGAAGAGACCCAGTACTTC.

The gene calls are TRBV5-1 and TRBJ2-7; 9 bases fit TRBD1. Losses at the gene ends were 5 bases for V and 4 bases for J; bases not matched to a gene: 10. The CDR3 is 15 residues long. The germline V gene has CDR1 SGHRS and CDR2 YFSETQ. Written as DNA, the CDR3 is TGCGCCAGCAGGGAGGGACAGGGATTGGTGTACGAGCAGTACTTC. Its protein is CASREGQGLVYEQYF.

The DNA for the CDR3 is TGTGCCAGTCACGGACTAGCGGGGGGCCTGTCGGTATTGGATACGCAGTATTTT. This translates into CASHGLAGGLSVLDTQYF. This chain connects TRBV2 to TRBJ2-3, with TRBD2 identical over 14 bases. V trimming: 9 bases; J trimming: 6 bases; junction bases outside the gene matches: 17. Germline CDR1 SNHLY, CDR2 FYNNEI. This CDR3 is built from 18 residues.

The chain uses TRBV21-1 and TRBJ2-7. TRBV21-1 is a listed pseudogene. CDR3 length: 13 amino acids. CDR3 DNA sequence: TGTGCCAGCAGCAAAATACGATTGTACGAGCAGTACTTC. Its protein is CASSKIRLYEQYF.

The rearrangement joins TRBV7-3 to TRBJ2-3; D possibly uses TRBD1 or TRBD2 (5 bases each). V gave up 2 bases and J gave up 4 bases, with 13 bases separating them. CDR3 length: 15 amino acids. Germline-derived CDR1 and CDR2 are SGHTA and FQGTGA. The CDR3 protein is CASSLEGQGSDTQYF. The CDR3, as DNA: TGTGCCAGCAGCTTAGAGGGGCAGGGTTCAGATACGCAGTATTTT. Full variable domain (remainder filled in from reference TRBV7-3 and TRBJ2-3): GAGVSQTPSNKVTEKGKYVELRCDPISGHTALYWYRQSLGQGPEFLIYFQGTGAADDSGLPNDRFFAVRPEGSVSTLKIQRTERGDSAVYLCASSLEGQGSDTQYFGPGTRLTVL.

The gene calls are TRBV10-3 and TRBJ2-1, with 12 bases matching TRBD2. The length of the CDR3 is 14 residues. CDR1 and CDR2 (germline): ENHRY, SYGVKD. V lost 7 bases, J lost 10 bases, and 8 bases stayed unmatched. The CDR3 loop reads CAITASGGAQEQFF. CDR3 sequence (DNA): TGTGCCATCACGGCTAGCGGGGGGGCACAGGAGCAGTTCTTC.

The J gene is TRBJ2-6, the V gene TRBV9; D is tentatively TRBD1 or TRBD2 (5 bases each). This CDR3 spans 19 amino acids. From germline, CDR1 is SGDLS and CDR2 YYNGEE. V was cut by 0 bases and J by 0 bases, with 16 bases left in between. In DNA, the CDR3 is TGTGCCAGCAGCGTAGTCCCCGAGGCAGGGACCTCTGGGGCCAACGTCCTGACTTTC. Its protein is CASSVVPEAGTSGANVLTF.

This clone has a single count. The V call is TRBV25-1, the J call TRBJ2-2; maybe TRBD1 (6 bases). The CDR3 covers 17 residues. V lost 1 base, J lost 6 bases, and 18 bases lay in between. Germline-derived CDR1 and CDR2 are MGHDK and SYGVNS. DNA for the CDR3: TGTGCCAGCAGTGAATTTTTCCGGGACACTGACGCCGGGGAGCTGTTTTTT. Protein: CASSEFFRDTDAGELFF.

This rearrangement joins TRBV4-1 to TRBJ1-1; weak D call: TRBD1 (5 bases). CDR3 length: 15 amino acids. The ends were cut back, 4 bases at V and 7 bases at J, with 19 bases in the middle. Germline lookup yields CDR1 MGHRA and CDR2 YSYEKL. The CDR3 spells CASSPPPGRHYEAFF. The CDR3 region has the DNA TGCGCCAGCAGCCCACCGCCAGGGCGCCATTATGAAGCTTTCTTT.

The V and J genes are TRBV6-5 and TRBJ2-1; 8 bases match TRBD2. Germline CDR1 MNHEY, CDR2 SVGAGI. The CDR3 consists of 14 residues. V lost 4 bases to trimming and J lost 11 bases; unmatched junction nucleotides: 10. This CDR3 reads CASSFSGGPSQQFF. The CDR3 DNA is TGTGCCAGCAGTTTCTCGGGGGGGCCGAGCCAGCAGTTCTTC.

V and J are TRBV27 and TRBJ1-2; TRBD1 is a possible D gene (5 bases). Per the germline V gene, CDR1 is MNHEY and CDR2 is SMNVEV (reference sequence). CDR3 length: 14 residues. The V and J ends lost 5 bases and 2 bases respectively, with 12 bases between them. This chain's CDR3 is CASSLVGTNYGYTF. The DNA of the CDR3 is TGTGCCAGCAGTCTCGTCGGGACGAACTATGGCTACACCTTC.

As DNA, the CDR3 is TGTGCCAGCAGCTATCTAGTGGGGACTGAAGCTTTCTTT. It translates to CASSYLVGTEAFF. V usage is TRBV7-9 and J usage is TRBJ1-1; D is ambiguous. Trimming removed 4 bases at V and 5 bases at J, with 11 bases between. Looked up from germline, CDR1 is SEHNR and CDR2 is FQNEAQ (reference sequence). The CDR3 has 13 residues. Together with reference TRBV7-9 and TRBJ1-1, the CDR3 gives the full variable domain: DTGVSQNPRHKITKRGQNVTFRCDPISEHNRLYWYRQTLGQGPEFLTYFQNEAQLEKSRLLSDRFSAERPKGSFSTLEIQRTEQGDSAMYLCASSYLVGTEAFFGQGTRLTVV.

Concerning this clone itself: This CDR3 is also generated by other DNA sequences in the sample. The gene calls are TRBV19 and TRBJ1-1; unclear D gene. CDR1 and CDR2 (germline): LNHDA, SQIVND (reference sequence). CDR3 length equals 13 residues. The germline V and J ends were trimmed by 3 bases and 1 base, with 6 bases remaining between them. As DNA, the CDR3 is TGTGCCAGTAGTATTGGGCAGAACACTGAAGCTTTCTTT. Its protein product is CASSIGQNTEAFF. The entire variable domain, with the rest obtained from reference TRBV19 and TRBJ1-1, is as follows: DGGITQSPKYLFRKEGQNVTLSCEQNLNHDAMYWYRQDPGQGLRLIYYSQIVNDFQKGDIAEGYSVSREKKESFPLTVTSAQKNPTAFYLCASSIGQNTEAFFGQGTRLTVV.

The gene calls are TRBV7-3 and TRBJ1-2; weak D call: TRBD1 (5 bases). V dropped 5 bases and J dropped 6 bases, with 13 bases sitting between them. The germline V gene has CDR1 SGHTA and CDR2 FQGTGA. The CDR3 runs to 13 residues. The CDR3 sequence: CASSPNPGDGYTF. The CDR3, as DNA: TGTGCCAGCAGCCCAAACCCGGGGGATGGCTACACCTTC.

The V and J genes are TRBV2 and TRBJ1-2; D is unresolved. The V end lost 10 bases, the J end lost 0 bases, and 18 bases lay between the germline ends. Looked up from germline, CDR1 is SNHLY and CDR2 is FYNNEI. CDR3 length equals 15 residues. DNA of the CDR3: TGTGCCACCCCCGACTGGAACACGGCTAACTATGGCTACACCTTC. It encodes CATPDWNTANYGYTF.

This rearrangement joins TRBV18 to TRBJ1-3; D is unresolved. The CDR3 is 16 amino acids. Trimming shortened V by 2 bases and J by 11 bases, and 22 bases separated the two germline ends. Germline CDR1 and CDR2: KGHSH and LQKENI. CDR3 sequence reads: CASSPVLRDETDPIYF. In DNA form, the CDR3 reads TGTGCCAGCTCACCAGTCCTCCGGGATGAGACCGACCCCATATATTTT.

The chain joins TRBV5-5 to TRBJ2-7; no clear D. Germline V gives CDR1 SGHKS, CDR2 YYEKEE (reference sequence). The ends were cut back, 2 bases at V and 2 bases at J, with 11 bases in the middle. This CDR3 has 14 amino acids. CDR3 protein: CASSFGQDAYEQYF. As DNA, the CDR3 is TGTGCCAGCAGCTTCGGGCAGGACGCCTACGAGCAGTACTTC.

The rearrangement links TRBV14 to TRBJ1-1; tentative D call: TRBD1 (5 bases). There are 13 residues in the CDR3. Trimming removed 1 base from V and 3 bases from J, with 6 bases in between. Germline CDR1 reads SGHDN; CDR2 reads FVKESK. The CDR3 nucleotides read TGTGCCAGCAGCCAAGGGGGCTACACTGAAGCTTTCTTT. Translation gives CASSQGGYTEAFF. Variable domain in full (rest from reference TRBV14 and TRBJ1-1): EAGVTQFPSHSVIEKGQTVTLRCDPISGHDNLYWYRRVMGKEIKFLLHFVKESKQDESGMPNNRFLAERTGGTYSTLKVQPAELEDSGVYFCASSQGGYTEAFFGQGTRLTVV.

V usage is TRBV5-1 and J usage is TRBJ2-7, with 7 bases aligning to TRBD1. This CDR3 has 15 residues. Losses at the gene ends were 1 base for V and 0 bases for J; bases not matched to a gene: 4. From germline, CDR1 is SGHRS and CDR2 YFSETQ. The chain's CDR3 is CASSLTGQISYEQYF. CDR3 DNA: TGCGCCAGCAGCTTGACGGGACAGATCTCCTACGAGCAGTACTTC.

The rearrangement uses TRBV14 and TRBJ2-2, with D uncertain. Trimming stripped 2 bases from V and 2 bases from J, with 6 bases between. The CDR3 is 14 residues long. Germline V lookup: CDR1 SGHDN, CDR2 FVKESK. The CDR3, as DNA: TGTGCCAGCAGCCAAACAGTTAACACCGGGGAGCTGTTTTTT. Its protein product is CASSQTVNTGELFF. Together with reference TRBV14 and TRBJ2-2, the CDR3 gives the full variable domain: EAGVTQFPSHSVIEKGQTVTLRCDPISGHDNLYWYRRVMGKEIKFLLHFVKESKQDESGMPNNRFLAERTGGTYSTLKVQPAELEDSGVYFCASSQTVNTGELFFGEGSRLTVL.

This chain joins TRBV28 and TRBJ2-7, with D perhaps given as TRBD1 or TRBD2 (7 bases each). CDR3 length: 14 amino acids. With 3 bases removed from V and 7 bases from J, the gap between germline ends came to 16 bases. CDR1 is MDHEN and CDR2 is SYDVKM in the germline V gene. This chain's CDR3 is CASSFWEGAREQYF. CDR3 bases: TGTGCCAGCAGTTTTTGGGAGGGGGCGCGGGAGCAGTACTTC.

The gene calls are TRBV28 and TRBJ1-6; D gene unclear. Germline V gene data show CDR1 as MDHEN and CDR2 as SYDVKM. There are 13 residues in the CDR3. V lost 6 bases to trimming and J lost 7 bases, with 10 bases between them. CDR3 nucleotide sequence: TGTGCCAGCAGCCCCACCAACAATTCACCCCTCCACTTT. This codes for CASSPTNNSPLHF. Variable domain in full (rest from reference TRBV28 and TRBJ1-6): DVKVTQSSRYLVKRTGEKVFLECVQDMDHENMFWYRQDPGLGLRLIYFSYDVKMKEKGDIPEGYSVSREKKERFSLILESASTNQTSMYLCASSPTNNSPLHFGNGTRLTVT.

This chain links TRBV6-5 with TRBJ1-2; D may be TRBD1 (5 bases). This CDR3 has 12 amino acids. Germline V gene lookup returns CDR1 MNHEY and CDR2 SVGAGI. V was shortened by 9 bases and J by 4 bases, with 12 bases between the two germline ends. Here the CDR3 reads CARRTSSYGYTF. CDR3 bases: TGTGCCAGGAGGACATCGTCCTATGGCTACACCTTC.

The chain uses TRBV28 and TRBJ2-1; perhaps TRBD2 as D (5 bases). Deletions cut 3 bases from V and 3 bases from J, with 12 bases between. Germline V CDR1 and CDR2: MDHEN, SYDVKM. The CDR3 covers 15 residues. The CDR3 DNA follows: TGTGCCAGCAGTTTTTCGGACGGGGACTACAATGAGCAGTTCTTC. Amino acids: CASSFSDGDYNEQFF.

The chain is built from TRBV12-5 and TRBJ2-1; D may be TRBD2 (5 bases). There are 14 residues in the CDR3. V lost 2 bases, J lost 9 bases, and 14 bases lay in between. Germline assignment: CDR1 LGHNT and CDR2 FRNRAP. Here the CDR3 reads CASGLPGNMAEQFF. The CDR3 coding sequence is TGTGCTAGTGGTTTGCCGGGAAATATGGCTGAGCAGTTCTTC. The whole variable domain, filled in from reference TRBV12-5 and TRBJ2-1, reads DARVTQTPRHKVTEMGQEVTMRCQPILGHNTVFWYRQTMMQGLELLAYFRNRAPLDDSGMPKDRFSAEMPDATLATLKIQPSEPRDSAVYFCASGLPGNMAEQFFGPGTRLTVL.

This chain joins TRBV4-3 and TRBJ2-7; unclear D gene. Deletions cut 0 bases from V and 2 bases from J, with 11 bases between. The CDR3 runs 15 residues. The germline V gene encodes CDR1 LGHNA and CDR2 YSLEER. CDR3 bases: TGCGCCAGCAGCCAAGAAAAGGCGTCCACCTACGAGCAGTACTTC. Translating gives CASSQEKASTYEQYF.

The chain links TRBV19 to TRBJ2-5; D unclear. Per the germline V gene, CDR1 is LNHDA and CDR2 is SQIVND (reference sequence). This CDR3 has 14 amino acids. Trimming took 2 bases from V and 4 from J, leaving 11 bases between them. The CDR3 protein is CASSIMGHGETQYF. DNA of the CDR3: TGTGCCAGTAGTATAATGGGCCACGGAGAGACCCAGTACTTC.